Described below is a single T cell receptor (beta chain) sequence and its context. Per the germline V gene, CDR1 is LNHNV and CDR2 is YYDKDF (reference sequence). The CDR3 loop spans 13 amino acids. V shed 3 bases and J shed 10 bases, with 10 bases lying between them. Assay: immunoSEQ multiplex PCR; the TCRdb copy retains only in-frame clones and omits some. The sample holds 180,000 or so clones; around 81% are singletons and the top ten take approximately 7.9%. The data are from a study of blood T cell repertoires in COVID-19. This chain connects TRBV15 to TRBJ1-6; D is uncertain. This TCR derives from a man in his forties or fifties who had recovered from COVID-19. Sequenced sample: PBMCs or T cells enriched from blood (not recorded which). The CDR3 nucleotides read TGTGCCACCAGCAGCCTGAAGAGGTCACCCCTCCACTTT. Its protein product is CATSSLKRSPLHF.